One and the same sample provided the 8 T cell receptor beta chains below, sequenced in a study of human T cells and chemical hapten exposure. Each CDR3 protein gets one entry after TCRdb re-called the RACE reads with MiXCR. This table holds roughly 120,000 distinct CDR3 sequences, roughly an eighth found once. Time point in this sample: patch test 1, 2 weeks after DPC sensitization. This sample's treatment: therapeutic diphenylcyclopropenone sensitization with weekly scalp DPC. The material was whole blood, obtained in connection with sensitization to the hapten diphenylcyclopropenone (DPC). The receptors stem from a man younger than 35 with alopecia areata. Some clones in this sample may be carry-over from other donors' samples.

This clonotype appeared many times. The chain couples TRBV5-1 to TRBJ2-5, with 15 nucleotides matching TRBD2. Per germline, CDR1 SGHRS and CDR2 YFSETQ. Trimming took 4 bases from V and 1 from J; bases not matched to a gene: 2. The CDR3 has 16 amino acids. The CDR3 sequence: CASSAGLAGGQETQYF. The CDR3 region has the DNA TGCGCCAGCAGCGCGGGACTAGCGGGGGGCCAAGAGACCCAGTACTTC.

In this sample, this clonotype turned up a few times. The chain joins TRBV10-3 to TRBJ2-3; tentatively, D is TRBD1 or TRBD2 (5 bases each). The germline gives CDR1 ENHRY, CDR2 SYGVKD. The CDR3 runs 17 residues. The V and J ends lost 0 bases and 7 bases respectively, with 20 bases between them. CDR3 amino acids: CAISESIGKGLVNTQYF. In nucleotides, the CDR3 is TGTGCCATCAGTGAGTCGATCGGGAAGGGGTTGGTAAATACGCAGTATTTT.

A few counts support this clonotype. The rearrangement joins TRBV12-3 or TRBV12-4 to TRBJ2-5, with a possible D match to TRBD2 (6 bases). With 2 bases removed from V and 5 bases from J, the gap between germline ends came to 12 bases. The CDR3 runs to 14 residues. The chain's CDR3 is CASSLSTSEETQYF. In DNA, the CDR3 is TGTGCCAGCAGTTTATCGACTAGTGAGGAGACCCAGTACTTC.

Only a few counts were recorded for this clonotype. This rearrangement joins TRBV6-1 to TRBJ2-7; no definite D call. Germline V gives CDR1 MNHNS, CDR2 SASEGT. CDR3 length: 12 amino acids. Trimming shortened V by 7 bases and J by 1 base, and 8 bases separated the two germline ends. CDR3 bases: TGTGCCAGCATCGGTTGGTCCTACGAGCAGTACTTC. Its protein is CASIGWSYEQYF.

V and J are TRBV20-1 and TRBJ1-1; D not certain. Trimming pared 0 bases from V and 1 base from J, leaving 3 bases between. In germline, CDR1 is DFQATT, CDR2 SNEGSKA (reference sequence). The length of the CDR3 is 12 residues. The CDR3 sequence: CSARETNTEAFF. The CDR3 nucleotides read TGCAGTGCTAGAGAAACGAACACTGAAGCTTTCTTT.

This clonotype was detected a few times. V gene TRBV6-6 combines with J gene TRBJ1-4; D is unclear. The V gene lost 5 bases and the J gene lost 10 bases, with 8 bases spanning the gap. This CDR3 is 11 amino acids long. Germline CDR1 and CDR2: MNHNY and SVGAGI (reference sequence). The CDR3 DNA reads TGTGCCAGCAGTGAGCTCGGAAAACTGTTTTTT. As protein: CASSELGKLFF.

This clonotype was observed a few times. The genes are TRBV7-6 and TRBJ1-4; D gene uncertain. Germline CDR1 reads SGHVS; CDR2 reads FNYEAQ. Trimming took off 2 bases at V and 8 bases at J, with 21 bases between the two ends. CDR3 size: 17 residues. CDR3 loop: CASSLTTLTGDWEKLFF. The CDR3, as DNA: TGTGCCAGCAGCTTAACGACGCTGACGGGAGATTGGGAAAAACTGTTTTTT. Full variable domain (outside the CDR3, taken from reference TRBV7-6 and TRBJ1-4): GAGVSQSPRYKVTKRGQDVALRCDPISGHVSLYWYRQALGQGPEFLTYFNYEAQQDKSGLPNDRFSAERPEGSISTLTIQRTEQRDSAMYRCASSLTTLTGDWEKLFFGSGTQLSVL.

The table lists this clonotype with a few counts. The V call is TRBV4-1, the J call TRBJ1-5; 7 bases line up with TRBD1. Germline CDR1 is MGHRA and CDR2 is YSYEKL. CDR3 size: 16 residues. Trimming at V came to 2 bases and at J to 3 bases, leaving 7 bases not matched to a gene. Here the CDR3 DNA reads TGCGCCAGCAGCCAACGTGGACAGGCGCTCAATCAGCCCCAGCATTTT. Residues: CASSQRGQALNQPQHF.